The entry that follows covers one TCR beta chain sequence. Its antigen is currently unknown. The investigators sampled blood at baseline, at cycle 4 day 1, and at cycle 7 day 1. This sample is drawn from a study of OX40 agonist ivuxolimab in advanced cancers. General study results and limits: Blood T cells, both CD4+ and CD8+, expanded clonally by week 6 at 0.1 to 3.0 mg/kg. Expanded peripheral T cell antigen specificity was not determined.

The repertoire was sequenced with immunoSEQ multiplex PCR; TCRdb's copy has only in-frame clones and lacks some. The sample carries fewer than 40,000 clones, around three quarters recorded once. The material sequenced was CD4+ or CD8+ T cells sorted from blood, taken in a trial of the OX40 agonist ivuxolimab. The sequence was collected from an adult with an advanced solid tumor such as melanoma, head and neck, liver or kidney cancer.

The CDR3 nucleotides are TGTGCTAGTGGTTCCTCCCGGACGGCCCTCAACACCGGGGAGCTGTTTTTT. Encoded protein: CASGSSRTALNTGELFF. The chain recombines TRBV12-5 with TRBJ2-2, with D hard to call. The germline CDR1 and CDR2 sequences are LGHNT and FRNRAP. The ends were cut back, 4 bases at V and 2 bases at J, with 17 bases in the middle. The CDR3 has 17 amino acids.